This entry describes one TCR beta chain. Its antigen is not yet known. No much larger clonotype is one base removed from it; base qualities were not supplied. The sample originates from a study of T cells in Graves' hyperthyroidism and ophthalmopathy (dated by TCRdb to about 2019). Background for the entire study: Peripheral blood samples were taken at the time of initial diagnosis, prior to any treatment. In addition, the study compared T-cell repertoires in thyroid tissue and in blood from roughly 6 Graves' hyperthyroidism patients. After blood sampling, hyperthyroidism patients were treated with methimazole at a starting dose of 30 mg daily, and ophthalmopathy patients were treated with high-dose intravenous methylprednisolone. The paper describes TCR Vbeta CDR3 sequencing of fewer than 150 peripheral blood samples, made up of some 42 ophthalmopathy patients, 70 to 75 hyperthyroidism patients and roughly 17 progressor patients. Whether ophthalmopathy could be predicted prospectively was tested in an independent validation cohort made up of 18 to 20 hyperthyroidism patients plus 17 patients who later progressed to ophthalmopathy. To identify distinguishing TCR V-J signatures, a discovery cohort of roughly 100 patients was used, comprising 43 with Graves' ophthalmopathy and around 57 with stable Graves' hyperthyroidism. The 100 discovery patients were divided at random into training and test sets in a 7:3 ratio.

V sheds 0 bases and J sheds 6 bases, leaving 3 bases between their ends. Including cysteine and phenylalanine, the CDR3 has 11 amino acids. CDR3 DNA is the only sequence kept; it has 33 bases, read in frame from the first base. Per the germline V gene, SGHDT is the CDR1 and YYEEEE is the CDR2. The TCR beta CDR3 regions were amplified from the RNA transcripts. For the first round of RT-PCR on the TCR CDR3, the HTBI primer set was used together with the Qiagen OneStep RT-PCR kit. Libraries were constructed in a second round of multiplex PCR, after which size selection and purification were performed. The libraries were sequenced on an Illumina HiSeq2000 using paired-end 100 bp reads. The study's processing was this. SOAPnuke was used to process the raw data, removing reads that contained adapters or uncalled bases, had a mean Phred below 15, or lacked an exact match to the constant primer or identifier. High-quality paired reads were merged using COPE v1.2.5, and each unique nucleotide sequence was defined as a clonotype. MiTCR v1.1 was used to align clonotypes to the IMGT TRBV, TRBD and TRBJ reference segments. Analysis was restricted to V-J combinations with a frequency above 0.0001, which covered roughly 99% of repertoires. A TCS score was defined as the ratio of F50 (clonal expansion) to E x V (chaos), with BLOSUM62-based TCRdist applied between CDR3 peptides within each V-J. Welch's t-statistics and random forest reduced 450 to 600 V-J features to around 14, which were used in a naive Bayes classifier (R e1071). Starting from the raw public reads, TCRdb applied fastp trimming at Q25, assembled clones with MiXCR and retained in-frame beta chains. Entries are consolidated by CDR3 protein sequence, retaining the most common genes and DNA. TCRdb assigned the V and J calls; the authors' analysis was not used. A total of a few hundred thousand distinct CDR3 sequences appear in this sample, about a sixth of them only once. Roughly 3.5% of the sample rests with the top ten.

Ophthalmopathy patients had moderately to severely active disease, with a Clinical Activity Score of 3 or more, a NOSPECS grade of 4 or more, and a disease duration of less than 3 months. Any patient with an uncontrolled infection, another autoimmune disease, pregnancy or lactation was excluded. Diagnoses relied on clinical symptoms, serum thyroxine and TRAb, thyroid ultrasound and orbital computed tomography. PBMCs were isolated from more than 9 ml of fresh peripheral blood by Ficoll-Paque density gradient centrifugation. Total RNA was extracted using Trizol reagent, and RNA quality was assessed on an Agilent 2100 Bioanalyzer. General conclusions and limits of the study: Sample size was not statistically predetermined, and investigators were not blinded to group allocation. In validation, progression to ophthalmopathy was predicted by the model with nearly 71% sensitivity and roughly 76% specificity, a median of approximately 6.5 months before onset. In cross-validation, a model built on a 13 V-J signature told ophthalmopathy apart from stable hyperthyroidism with approximately 91% sensitivity and approximately 84% specificity, and in testing the same model reached 80%/75%. Blood samples also contained most of the expanded thyroid clonotypes (frequency above 0.001), which suggests that blood repertoires may reflect thyroid immune responses.

The sample consisted of blood. Recombination linked TRBV5-6 to TRBJ1-1, with the D gene uncertain. This sequence was found in a woman in her forties with Graves' ophthalmopathy. The DNA reads as follows: TGTGCCAGCAGCTTGGAGGCTGAAGCTTTCTTT. Its product reads: CASSLEAEAFF.